These T cell receptor beta chains were read from a single sample in a study of regulatory T cells in long-lasting Graves disease. TCRdb fed the multiplex PCR reads into MiXCR, producing one record per CDR3 protein. The sample contains about 350,000 distinct CDR3 sequences, 15% to 20% of which appear only once. The same specimen was also included in a second study, on T cells in Graves' hyperthyroidism and ophthalmopathy.

Sample: peripheral blood mononuclear cells (PBMCs), taken at new diagnosis, from a patient treated with antithyroid drugs. These receptors all come from a woman aged 18-35 years with Graves disease. The CDR3 runs from the conserved cysteine through the conserved F or W. D genes are given only for firm matches. The size field is filled for only some rows; it gives once, few, many or a size class.

D	V	J	size	CDR3	DNA
TRBD2	TRBV20-1	TRBJ2-5	many	CSYPGGGETQYF	TGCAGTTATCCGGGAGGAGGGGAGACCCAGTACTTC
.	TRBV20-1	TRBJ2-7	many	CSARVYGLGNEQYF	TGCAGTGCTAGAGTTTACGGCCTGGGCAACGAGCAGTACTTC
.	TRBV20-1	TRBJ1-1	.	CSASHRVQSGEAVF	TGCAGTGCCTCACACCGGGTCCAATCCGGTGAAGCTGTCTTT
TRBD2	TRBV28	TRBJ2-1	many	CASNSAGTSGINEQFF	TGTGCCAGCAATTCCGCCGGGACTAGCGGGATCAATGAGCAGTTCTTC
.	TRBV19	TRBJ1-4	few	CASSSRGEKLFF	TGTGCCAGTAGTAGCAGAGGGGAAAAACTGTTTTTT
.	TRBV24-1	TRBJ1-2	few	CATSDRWYGYTF	TGTGCCACCAGTGATAGGTGGTATGGCTACACCTTC
.	TRBV9	TRBJ1-1	few	CASSYLQGDTEAFF	TGTGCCAGCAGCTACCTCCAGGGAGATACTGAAGCTTTCTTT
.	TRBV19	TRBJ1-1	.	CASKETGGAFF	TGTGCCAGTAAGGAGACGGGTGGAGCTTTCTTT
.	TRBV2	TRBJ2-5	many	CATQIQETQYF	TGTGCTACGCAGATCCAAGAGACCCAGTACTTC
.	TRBV5-1	TRBJ2-7	few	CASSRGRGYEQYF	TGCGCCAGCAGCAGGGGAAGGGGCTACGAGCAGTACTTC
TRBD1	TRBV20-1	TRBJ1-2	many	CSAKGQGESTGNYGYTF	TGCAGTGCCAAAGGACAGGGGGAAAGTACCGGTAACTATGGCTACACCTTC
TRBD1	TRBV27	TRBJ2-1	many	CASSLDRGGNEQFF	TGTGCCAGCAGTTTGGACAGGGGGGGCAATGAGCAGTTCTTC
.	TRBV12-3/TRBV12-4	TRBJ1-2	few	CASSLMSGSGYTF	TGTGCCAGCAGTTTGATGTCAGGGTCGGGCTACACCTTC
TRBD2	TRBV6-1	TRBJ2-7	.	CASNRASGDYEQHF	TGTGCCAGCAATCGGGCTAGCGGAGACTACGAGCAGCACTTC
.	TRBV6-9	TRBJ2-1	.	CAGSYDRGGRGSFYNEQFF	TGTGCCGGCAGTTACGATCGGGGTGGGCGCGGAAGTTTCTACAATGAGCAGTTCTTC
.	TRBV5-1	TRBJ2-3	many	CASSQGTQQGRDTQYF	TGCGCCAGCAGCCAAGGGACCCAGCAGGGAAGAGATACGCAGTATTTT
TRBD1	TRBV12-3/TRBV12-4	TRBJ2-6	many	CASSPGTGTPSGANVLTF	TGTGCCAGCAGTCCAGGGACAGGGACCCCCTCTGGGGCCAACGTCCTGACTTTC
.	TRBV28	TRBJ2-1	many	CASLDALVGANEQFF	TGTGCCAGCCTCGATGCGCTGGTAGGGGCAAATGAGCAGTTCTTC
.	TRBV2	TRBJ2-3	many	CASTQGLGTDTQYF	TGTGCCAGCACCCAGGGTCTGGGCACAGATACGCAGTATTTT
.	TRBV29-1	TRBJ2-7	few	CSVGGGGIYEQYF	TGCAGCGTTGGAGGGGGGGGCATCTACGAGCAGTACTTC
TRBD1	TRBV12-3/TRBV12-4	TRBJ2-7	many	CASSIRGSSYEQYF	TGTGCCAGCAGTATCAGGGGGTCTTCCTACGAGCAGTACTTC
.	TRBV20-1	TRBJ2-3	.	CSAAGYSGTDTQYF	TGCAGCGCCGCCGGGTATTCAGGCACAGATACGCAGTATTTT
TRBD2	TRBV3-1	TRBJ2-1	many	CASSPPFAGESPYNEQFF	TGTGCCAGCAGCCCCCCATTTGCGGGGGAATCCCCCTACAATGAGCAGTTCTTC
TRBD2	TRBV24-1	TRBJ2-2	many	CATSDLQRGQNTGELFF	TGTGCCACCAGTGATTTGCAGCGGGGGCAGAACACCGGGGAGCTGTTTTTT
.	TRBV5-5	TRBJ2-7	few	CASSTSDATLLYEQYF	TGTGCCAGCTCGACTTCGGACGCGACCTTACTCTACGAGCAGTACTTC
TRBD1	TRBV20-1	TRBJ1-1	few	CSAPRGRRGTEAFF	TGCAGTGCCCCTAGGGGGCGCAGGGGCACTGAAGCTTTCTTT
TRBD1	TRBV11-2	TRBJ1-4	many	CASSTPRGREKLFF	TGTGCCAGCAGCACGCCGAGGGGGCGAGAAAAACTGTTTTTT
TRBD1	TRBV7-8	TRBJ2-1	many	CASSLEGASYNEQFF	TGTGCCAGCAGCTTAGAGGGGGCATCCTACAATGAGCAGTTCTTC
TRBD2	TRBV18	TRBJ2-3	.	CASSPLGAGGRPDTQYF	TGTGCCAGCTCACCTCTAGGAGCGGGGGGGCGTCCAGATACGCAGTATTTT
.	TRBV7-3	TRBJ2-1	few	CASSLSGPSTNDEQFF	TGTGCCAGCAGCTTATCCGGGCCTTCAACAAACGATGAGCAGTTCTTC
.	TRBV14	TRBJ2-7	few	CASSQDSFPYEQYF	TGTGCCAGCAGCCAAGATTCGTTTCCCTACGAGCAGTACTTC
.	TRBV28	TRBJ1-2	many	CASSTAAYYGYTF	TGTGCCAGCAGTACAGCAGCTTACTATGGCTACACCTTC
.	TRBV20-1	TRBJ2-1	many	CSARDPYLGNEQFF	TGCAGTGCTAGAGATCCCTATCTGGGCAATGAGCAGTTCTTC
TRBD1	TRBV7-8	TRBJ1-5	many	CASSPLPPGQFFHQPQHF	TGTGCCAGCAGCCCACTCCCCCCGGGACAGTTTTTCCATCAGCCCCAGCATTTT
.	TRBV27	TRBJ2-1	many	CASSSGTYNEQFF	TGTGCCAGTTCGTCGGGAACTTACAATGAGCAGTTCTTC
TRBD2	TRBV7-8	TRBJ2-5	many	CASSLWRLAGLKETQYF	TGTGCCAGCAGCTTATGGAGACTAGCGGGCCTGAAAGAGACCCAGTACTTC
.	TRBV29-1	TRBJ2-1	once	CSASGPASPEQFF	TGCAGCGCTTCCGGGCCCGCGAGCCCAGAGCAGTTCTTC
.	TRBV5-5	TRBJ2-2	.	CASSLQGRGTGELFF	TGTGCCAGCAGCTTACAGGGACGGGGCACCGGGGAGCTGTTTTTT
TRBD2	TRBV30	TRBJ2-1	.	CSWSGLAGVTRLYNEQFF	TGTTCCTGGAGTGGCCTAGCGGGAGTTACTCGACTTTACAATGAGCAGTTCTTC
TRBD1	TRBV28	TRBJ2-3	many	CASSRQGEADTQYF	TGTGCCAGCAGTCGACAGGGGGAAGCAGATACGCAGTATTTT
TRBD1	TRBV7-9	TRBJ2-7	many	CASSSGQSYEQYF	TGTGCCAGCAGTTCGGGACAGTCCTACGAGCAGTACTTC
TRBD1	TRBV28	TRBJ1-2	many	CASSLDRGPLNYGYTF	TGTGCCAGCAGTTTGGACAGGGGGCCCCTTAACTATGGCTACACCTTC
TRBD2	TRBV7-6	TRBJ2-3	many	CASSLAGVTDTQYF	TGTGCCAGCAGTCTAGCGGGGGTTACAGATACGCAGTATTTT
.	TRBV9	TRBJ2-7	few	CASSRRGGANKDYEQYF	TGTGCCAGCAGCCGGAGAGGCGGGGCAAACAAAGACTACGAGCAGTACTTC
.	TRBV30	TRBJ2-7	many	CAWSQGAHISRMQQYF	TGTGCCTGGAGTCAAGGGGCCCACATTTCACGTATGCAGCAGTACTTC
.	TRBV5-6	TRBJ1-2	many	CASWTPTQTYGYTF	TGTGCCAGCTGGACGCCAACGCAAACATATGGCTACACCTTC
.	TRBV5-1	TRBJ1-1	many	CASSLASTVLNTEAFF	TGCGCCAGCAGCTTGGCAAGTACCGTCTTGAACACTGAAGCTTTCTTT
.	TRBV5-5	TRBJ2-7	few	CASSFRDGYYEQYF	TGTGCCAGCAGCTTCCGGGACGGATACTACGAGCAGTACTTC
.	TRBV28	TRBJ1-3	many	CASSDGTGNTIYF	TGTGCCAGCAGCGACGGTACAGGAAACACCATATATTTT
.	TRBV11-3	TRBJ2-1	many	CASSLASQNEQFF	TGTGCCAGCAGCTTAGCTTCTCAGAATGAGCAGTTCTTC
.	TRBV11-2	TRBJ1-4	.	CASSPRQGKLFF	TGTGCCAGCAGCCCAAGGCAGGGAAAACTGTTTTTT
.	TRBV30	TRBJ1-1	many	CAWSVERGMNTEAFF	TGTGCCTGGAGTGTGGAGAGGGGAATGAACACTGAAGCTTTCTTT